This T cell receptor (beta chain) was captured in a study of cytomegalovirus exposure and HLA in healthy donors. Notes on the study in general: Among the most significant clusters, several appeared linked to common viral pathogens in a later analysis.

The primer mix had 60 Vbeta and 13 Jbeta primers. Sequencing was performed with immunoSEQ multiplex PCR; in TCRdb, only in-frame clones are kept and a portion is missing. The data contain about 170,000 clones, 80% to 90% of them singletons. CDR3 size: 16 residues. Trimming cost V 0 bases and J 4 bases, with 13 bases left between them. Germline assignment: CDR1 MNHEY and CDR2 SVGAGI. Turning to this clone: Its antigen is as yet unknown.

This TCR came from a man aged 18 to 30 in good health and CMV-seropositive. Sequenced input: PBMCs. V and J are TRBV6-5 and TRBJ1-3, with D perhaps matching TRBD1 (6 bases). The CDR3 protein is CASSYSIGQRGNTIYF. As DNA, the CDR3 is TGTGCCAGCAGTTACTCGATAGGACAGAGAGGAAACACCATATATTTT.